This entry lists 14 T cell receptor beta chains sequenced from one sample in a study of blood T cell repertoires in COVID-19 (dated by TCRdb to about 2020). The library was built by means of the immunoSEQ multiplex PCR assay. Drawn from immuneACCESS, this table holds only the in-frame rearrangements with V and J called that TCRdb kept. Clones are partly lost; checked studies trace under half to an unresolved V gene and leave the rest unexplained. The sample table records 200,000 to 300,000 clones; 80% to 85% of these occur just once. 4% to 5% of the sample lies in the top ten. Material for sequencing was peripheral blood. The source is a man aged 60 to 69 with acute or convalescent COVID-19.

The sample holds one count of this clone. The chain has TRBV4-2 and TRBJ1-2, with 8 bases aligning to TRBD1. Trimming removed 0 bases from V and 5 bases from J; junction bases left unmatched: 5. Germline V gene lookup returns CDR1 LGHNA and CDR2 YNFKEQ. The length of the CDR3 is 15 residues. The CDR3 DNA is TGTGCCAGCAGCCAAGAAGGGACAGGTGATTATGGCTACACCTTC. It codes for CASSQEGTGDYGYTF.

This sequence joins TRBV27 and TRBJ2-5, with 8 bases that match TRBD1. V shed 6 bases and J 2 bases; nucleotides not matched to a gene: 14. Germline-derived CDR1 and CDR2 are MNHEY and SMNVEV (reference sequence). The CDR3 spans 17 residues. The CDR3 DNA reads TGTGCCAGCAGCCCAGCCCCCCGGACAGGGTATCAAGAGACCCAGTACTTC. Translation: CASSPAPRTGYQETQYF.

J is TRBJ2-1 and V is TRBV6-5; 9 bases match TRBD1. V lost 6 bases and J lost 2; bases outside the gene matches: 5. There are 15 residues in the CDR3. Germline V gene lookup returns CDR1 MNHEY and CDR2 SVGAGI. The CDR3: CASRPGTGPYNEQFF. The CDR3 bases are TGTGCCAGCAGACCCGGGACAGGGCCCTACAATGAGCAGTTCTTC.

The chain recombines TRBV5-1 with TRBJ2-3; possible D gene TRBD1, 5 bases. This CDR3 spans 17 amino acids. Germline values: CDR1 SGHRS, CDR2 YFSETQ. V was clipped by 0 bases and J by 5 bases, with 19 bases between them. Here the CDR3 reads CASSLVGSSGNGDTQYF. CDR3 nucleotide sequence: TGCGCCAGCAGCTTGGTCGGGTCTTCAGGGAATGGAGATACGCAGTATTTT.

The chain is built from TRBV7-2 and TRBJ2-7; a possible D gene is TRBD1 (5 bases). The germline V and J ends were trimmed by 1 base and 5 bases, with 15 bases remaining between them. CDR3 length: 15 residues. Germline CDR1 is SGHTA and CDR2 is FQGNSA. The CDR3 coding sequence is TGTGCCAGCAGCTTAGGGGTGGCGGCAGGGCACGAGCAGTACTTC. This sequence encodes CASSLGVAAGHEQYF.

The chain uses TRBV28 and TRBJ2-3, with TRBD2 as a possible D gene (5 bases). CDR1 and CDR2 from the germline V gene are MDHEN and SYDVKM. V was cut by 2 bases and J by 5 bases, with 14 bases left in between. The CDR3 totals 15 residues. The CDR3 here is CASSLRGSAGDTQYF. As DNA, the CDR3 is TGTGCCAGCAGTTTAAGAGGGAGCGCGGGAGATACGCAGTATTTT.

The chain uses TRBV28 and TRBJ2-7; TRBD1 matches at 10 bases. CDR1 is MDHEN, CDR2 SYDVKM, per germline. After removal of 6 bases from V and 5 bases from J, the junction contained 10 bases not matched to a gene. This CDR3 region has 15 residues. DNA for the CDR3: TGTGCCAGCAGGACAGGGGGCGCAGGTTTCGACGAGCAGTACTTC. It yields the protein CASRTGGAGFDEQYF.

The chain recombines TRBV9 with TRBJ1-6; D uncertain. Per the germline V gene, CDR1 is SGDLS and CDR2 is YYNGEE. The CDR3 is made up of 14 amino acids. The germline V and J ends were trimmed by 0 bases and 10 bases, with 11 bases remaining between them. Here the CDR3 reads CASSVDLGASPLHF. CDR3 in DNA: TGTGCCAGCAGCGTAGATTTGGGAGCATCACCCCTCCACTTT.

The CDR3 DNA is TGTGCCAGCAGACAACTGGGACAGGGGGATTATACGCAGTATTTT. Protein sequence: CASRQLGQGDYTQYF. The genes are TRBV3-1 (or the pseudogene TRBV3-2) and TRBJ2-3, with 11 bases fitting TRBD1. The CDR3 consists of 15 residues. CDR1 and CDR2 (germline): LGHDT, YNNKEL (reference sequence). The ends lost 6 bases at V and 7 bases at J; junction bases unmatched: 9.

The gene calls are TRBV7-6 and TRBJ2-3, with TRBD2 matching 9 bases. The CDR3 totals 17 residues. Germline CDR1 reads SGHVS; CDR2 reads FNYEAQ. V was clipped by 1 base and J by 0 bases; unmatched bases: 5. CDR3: CASSLGASGASTDTQYF. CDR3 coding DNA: TGTGCCAGCAGCTTAGGGGCTAGCGGGGCTAGCACAGATACGCAGTATTTT. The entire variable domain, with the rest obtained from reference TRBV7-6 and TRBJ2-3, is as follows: GAGVSQSPRYKVTKRGQDVALRCDPISGHVSLYWYRQALGQGPEFLTYFNYEAQQDKSGLPNDRFSAERPEGSISTLTIQRTEQRDSAMYRCASSLGASGASTDTQYFGPGTRLTVL.

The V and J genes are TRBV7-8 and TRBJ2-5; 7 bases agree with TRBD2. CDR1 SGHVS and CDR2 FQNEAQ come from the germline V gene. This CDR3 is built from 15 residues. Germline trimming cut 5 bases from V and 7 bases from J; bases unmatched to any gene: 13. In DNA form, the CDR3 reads TGTGCCAGCAGCGCCCGAACTAGCGTGGGGGGGACCCAGTACTTC. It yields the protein CASSARTSVGGTQYF.

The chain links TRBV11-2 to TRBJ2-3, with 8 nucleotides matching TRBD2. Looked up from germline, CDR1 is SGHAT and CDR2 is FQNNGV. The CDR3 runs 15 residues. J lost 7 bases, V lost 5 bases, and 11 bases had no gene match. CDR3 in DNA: TGTGCCAGCAGCCAGACTCGGGGGGGCGGAAATACGCAGTATTTT. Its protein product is CASSQTRGGGNTQYF.

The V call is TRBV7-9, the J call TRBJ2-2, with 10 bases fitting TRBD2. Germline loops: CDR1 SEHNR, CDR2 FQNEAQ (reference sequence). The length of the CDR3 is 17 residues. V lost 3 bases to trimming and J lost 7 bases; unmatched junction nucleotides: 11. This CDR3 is CASSFGQLAGVGGELFF. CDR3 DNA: TGTGCCAGCAGCTTTGGTCAGCTAGCGGGAGTTGGCGGGGAGCTGTTTTTT.

The CDR3 here is CASSEARVQPQHF. CDR3 in DNA: TGTGCCAGCAGTGAAGCCAGGGTTCAGCCCCAGCATTTT. V and J are TRBV6-1 and TRBJ1-5; tentative D call: TRBD1 (5 bases). The length of the CDR3 is 13 residues. The germline V gene encodes CDR1 MNHNS and CDR2 SASEGT. Trimming shortened V by 0 bases and J by 6 bases, and 6 bases separated the two germline ends.